The text below deals with one T cell receptor (beta chain). The specificity of this receptor is unknown. Base-call qualities are not available, and no considerably larger clone is one nucleotide away. This sample was included in a study of shared clonotypes between healthy human individuals (TCRdb year 2020). With respect to the entire study: A couple of women and a few men aged 18 to 49 years were included in the cohort. For each donor, CD4 naive and CD4 memory were each run on three plates, CD8 naive on two plates, and CD8 memory on one plate. To estimate repertoire size and how much clonotype sharing occurs between individuals, the study deeply sequenced the blood TCR repertoires of 4 to 6 healthy adults. To increase sequencing depth and limit assay-specific biases, different laboratories used diverse techniques to prepare libraries and sequence TCR repertoires. Between about 0.9 and 8.9 billion PBMCs per donor were obtained by leukapheresis. The paper as a whole reports these results and caveats: Pairwise subsampling indicated that sequencing depth was expected to affect the degree of clonotype sharing among donors. Sampling was limited to blood, and TCR repertoires in tissue likely differ from TCR repertoires in blood. Rarefaction of sorted-subset datasets indicated incomplete sequencing despite the large sequencing depth. Estimated clonotype richness was generally larger for naive than for memory subsets. Compared with non-shared clonotypes, clonotypes shared by all four sorted-subset donors had higher generation probabilities. The genetic and exposure-history diversity represented was limited by the small number of donors. Across four donors, about 5% of naive CD4, approximately 4% of naive CD8, around 2.5% of memory CD4, and about 0.44% of memory CD8 clonotypes were shared.

The donors were healthy, HIV-negative adults with no recently reported acute infections or vaccinations. Only Caucasian adults living in Nashville, Tennessee, USA were represented among the donors. Magnetic negative selection was used to enrich CD4+ T cells, after which naive cells were positively selected on CD45RA and the negative fraction became the memory subset. After blood collection by leukapheresis, PBMCs were isolated using Ficoll-Histopaque density gradient centrifugation and then cryopreserved in the vapor phase of liquid nitrogen. Analytical flow cytometry was used to check the purity and quantity of each magnetically sorted T cell population. Genomic DNA was isolated from every sorted fraction and measured by UV absorbance on a Nanodrop 2000c. Using the deep immunoSEQ assay, TCR CDR3 regions were amplified from genomic DNA by multiplex PCR. For each cell subset, the extracted genomic DNA was distributed evenly across all wells of several immunoSEQ 96-well plates, and each plate served as one replicate. For sorted subsets, around 200 ng genomic DNA, equal to tens of thousands of T cell genomes, was loaded into each replicate PCR. Purified libraries were quantified with a Qubit 3.0 fluorometer, sized on a Bioanalyzer 2100, and re-quantified with the KAPA Library Quantification kit. Each immunoSEQ 96-well plate was sequenced on its own single-read 150-cycle Illumina NextSeq 550 flow cell. The paper's processing steps were these. Because the immunoSEQ output held only junctional sequences and lacked quality scores, the filtering could not match the filtering applied to full-length reads. To assign V/J genes and CDR3, sequences were annotated against IMGT germline references using PyIR, a Python wrapper for IgBLAST v1.9. Reads were removed for weak V/J assignments (E-value above 1e-6), missing CDR3, stop codons, out-of-frame junctions, or ambiguous translated residues. V3J clonotypes were defined as sequences sharing the same inferred V gene, J gene, and CDR3 amino acid sequence. To compute the percentage overlap between repertoires, the number of shared unique clonotypes was divided by the size of the smaller repertoire. Three approaches were used to assess repertoire richness: RTK rarefaction, the Chao1 estimator, and Recon v2.1 estimates of unobserved clonotypes. Generation probabilities were computed with OLGA for all TCRbeta clonotypes obtained by the gDNA method from a handful of donors. TCRdb's version of the immuneACCESS table is confined to in-frame rearrangements and falls short of the full clone set. An unresolved V gene accounts for under half of the shortfall where checked; the remainder is of unknown origin. V and J calls plus clone size are reproduced from that table; the DNA served to infer D and trimming. Counted in this sample were under 1,900,000 clones; around 98.5% of them appeared once. The ten largest clones take up 0.36% of the sample.

The germline V gene encodes CDR1 MNHEY and CDR2 SMNVEV (reference sequence). The V and J ends are trimmed by 0 bases and 8 bases, leaving 7 bases between them. Taken from cysteine to phenylalanine, the CDR3 has 13 residues. Solely the CDR3 DNA is kept, with 39 bases framed from the first base. Material for sequencing was naive CD4+ T cells sorted from blood. The label giving this sample's cell subset or site can be read as: CD45RA+ positively selected. The sequence came from a man younger than 45 in good health. The chain is assembled from TRBV27 and TRBJ2-2; the D gene cannot be resolved reliably. DNA sequence: TGTGCCAGCAGTTTATCGAATTGGGGGGAGCTGTTTTTT. Its translation reads: CASSLSNWGELFF.